This TCR beta chain was captured by sequencing in a study of blood T cell repertoires in COVID-19 (dated by TCRdb to the early 2020s). Regarding the research as a whole: Collaborator samples came from the United States, Italy and Spain and covered acute and convalescent phases of COVID-19. The prospective study material was composed of cDNA or gDNA derived from T cells, B-cell-depleted T cells, or PBMCs. Subjects who had been exposed to COVID-19, were actively infected with it, or had recovered from it provided the deeply sampled blood TCRbeta repertoires that made up the dataset. The repertoires were made available in a free public database intended to serve as a resource for research on the immune response to SARS-CoV-2. Samples were obtained from the ongoing ImmuneRACE study (first 160 participants) and from some 1,300 subjects provided by 6 global collaborators. The sample metadata nearly always contained a de-identified subject ID, COVID-19 status, age in years and sex. Where HLA class I and class II types were available, the types were taken from metadata supplied by the sample provider, not from assay-based typing. Study-level results and caveats: The amount of clinical and demographic metadata varied by source and participant and was provided uncurated.

TCRbeta CDR3 regions were amplified from genomic DNA by means of the immunoSEQ Assay, a bias-controlled multiplex PCR. In the authors' own workflow: Nucleated cell counts per sample were estimated from amplification of reference gene primers within the assay. To quantify the absolute abundance of each unique TCRbeta CDR3 rearrangement, sequence reads were collapsed and filtered. For each sample, productive Simpson clonality was calculated as the square root of Simpson's diversity index across productive rearrangements. Imported from immuneACCESS, the table was reduced by TCRdb to in-frame sequences with V and J called. These copies leave out some clones; in studies compared against another copy, an unresolved V gene accounts for under half, and the cause of the remainder is not known. For V, J and clone size, that table is used; D and trimming come from the DNA. The sample data list 350,000 to 450,000 clones, and approximately 89% of these were observed just once. The top ten clonotypes cover about 2.3% of the sample.

Comments on this clone: The specificity of this receptor is unknown. Base qualities are not recorded, but no much larger clone differs from it by a single base.

One collaborating source in Seattle enrolled patients during active infection and followed them longitudinally through the course of disease. The collaborating institutions used their own protocols to collect whole blood in K2EDTA tubes. For TCRbeta analysis, collaborators shipped samples in one of three forms: frozen whole blood, isolated PBMCs, or DNA extracted from either of those sample types. What was sequenced was peripheral blood. This clonotype was obtained from a woman aged 60 to 75 with COVID-19, enrolled during active disease.

This receptor carries the CDR3 CASNAGGGREAFF. The nucleotide sequence reads TGTGCCAGCAATGCGGGGGGGGGCAGAGAAGCTTTCTTT. The rearranged chain carries TRBV6-5 and TRBJ1-1; 6 matching bases give a weak D call of TRBD1. CDR1 MNHEY and CDR2 SVGAGI were looked up in the germline V gene. Trimming takes 7 bases from V and 8 bases from J, and the germline ends sit 17 bases apart. From its cysteine to its phenylalanine, the CDR3 spans 13 amino acids. Here the CDR3 DNA is all that survives: 39 bases in frame from base 1.